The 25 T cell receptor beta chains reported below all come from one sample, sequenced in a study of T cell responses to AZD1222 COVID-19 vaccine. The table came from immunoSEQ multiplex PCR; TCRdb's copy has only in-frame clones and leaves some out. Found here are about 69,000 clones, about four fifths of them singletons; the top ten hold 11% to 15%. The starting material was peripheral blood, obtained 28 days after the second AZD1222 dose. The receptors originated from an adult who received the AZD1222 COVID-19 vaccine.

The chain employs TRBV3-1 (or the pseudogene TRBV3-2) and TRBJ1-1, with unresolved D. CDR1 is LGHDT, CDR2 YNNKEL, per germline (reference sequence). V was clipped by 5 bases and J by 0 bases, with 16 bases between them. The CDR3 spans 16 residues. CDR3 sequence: CASSTKGGFMNTEAFF. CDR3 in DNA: TGTGCCAGCAGCACTAAAGGAGGGTTCATGAACACTGAAGCTTTCTTT.

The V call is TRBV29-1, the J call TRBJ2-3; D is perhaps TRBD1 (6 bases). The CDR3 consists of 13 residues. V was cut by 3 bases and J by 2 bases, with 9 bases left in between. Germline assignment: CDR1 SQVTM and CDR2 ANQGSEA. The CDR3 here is CSVELGATDTQYF. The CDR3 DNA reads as TGCAGCGTTGAGTTGGGGGCCACAGATACGCAGTATTTT.

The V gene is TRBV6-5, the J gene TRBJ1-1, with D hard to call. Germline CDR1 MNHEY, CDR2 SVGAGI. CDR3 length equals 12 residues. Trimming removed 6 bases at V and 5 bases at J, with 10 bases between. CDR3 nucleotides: TGTGCCAGCAGCCCCAAAGGTACTGAAGCTTTCTTT. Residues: CASSPKGTEAFF.

CDR3 region: CASSPRAAQDTQYF. The CDR3 DNA is TGTGCCAGCAGTCCTCGGGCAGCCCAAGATACGCAGTATTTT. The chain carries TRBV27 and TRBJ2-3; no firm D call. With 5 bases removed from V and 5 bases from J, the gap between germline ends came to 14 bases. Germline values: CDR1 MNHEY, CDR2 SMNVEV (reference sequence). This CDR3 has 14 amino acids.

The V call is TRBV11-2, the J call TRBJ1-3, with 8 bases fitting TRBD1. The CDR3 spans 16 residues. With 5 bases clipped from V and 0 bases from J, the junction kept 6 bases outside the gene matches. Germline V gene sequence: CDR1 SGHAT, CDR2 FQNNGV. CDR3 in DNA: TGTGCCAGCAGCGTTAACAGGGGGGCCTCTGGAAACACCATATATTTT. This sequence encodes CASSVNRGASGNTIYF.

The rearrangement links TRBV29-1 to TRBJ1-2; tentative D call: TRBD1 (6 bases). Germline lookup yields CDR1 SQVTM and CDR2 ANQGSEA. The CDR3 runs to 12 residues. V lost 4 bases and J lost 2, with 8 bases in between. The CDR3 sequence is CSVATGNYGYTF. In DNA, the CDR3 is TGCAGCGTTGCTACAGGGAACTATGGCTACACCTTC.

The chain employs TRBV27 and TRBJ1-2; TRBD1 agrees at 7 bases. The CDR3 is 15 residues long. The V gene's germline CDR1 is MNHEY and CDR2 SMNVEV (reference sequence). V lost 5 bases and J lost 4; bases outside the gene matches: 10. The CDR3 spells CASSPQGGLIYGYTF. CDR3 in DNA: TGTGCCAGCAGTCCGCAGGGGGGTTTAATCTATGGCTACACCTTC.

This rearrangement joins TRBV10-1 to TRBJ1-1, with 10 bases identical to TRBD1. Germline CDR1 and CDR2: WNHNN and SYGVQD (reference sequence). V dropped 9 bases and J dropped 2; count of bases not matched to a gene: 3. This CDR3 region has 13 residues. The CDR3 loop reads CASRQGANTEAFF. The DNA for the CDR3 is TGCGCCAGTAGACAGGGGGCTAACACTGAAGCTTTCTTT.

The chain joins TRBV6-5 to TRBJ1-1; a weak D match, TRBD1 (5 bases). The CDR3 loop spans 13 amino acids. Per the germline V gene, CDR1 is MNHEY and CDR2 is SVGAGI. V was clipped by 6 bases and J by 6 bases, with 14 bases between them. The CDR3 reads CASSEPGGAEAFF. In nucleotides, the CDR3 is TGTGCCAGCAGCGAGCCCGGGGGGGCTGAAGCTTTCTTT.

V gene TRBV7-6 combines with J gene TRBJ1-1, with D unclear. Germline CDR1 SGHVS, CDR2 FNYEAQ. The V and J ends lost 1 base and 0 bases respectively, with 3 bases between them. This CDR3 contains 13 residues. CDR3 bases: TGTGCCAGCAGCTTAGACTTGAACACTGAAGCTTTCTTT. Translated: CASSLDLNTEAFF.

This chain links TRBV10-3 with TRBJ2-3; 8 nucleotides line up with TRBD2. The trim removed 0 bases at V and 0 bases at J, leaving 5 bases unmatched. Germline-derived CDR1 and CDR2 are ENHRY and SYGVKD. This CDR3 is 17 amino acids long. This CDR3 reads CAISESRGGGSTDTQYF. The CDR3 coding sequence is TGTGCCATCAGTGAGTCCCGTGGCGGGGGGAGCACAGATACGCAGTATTTT.

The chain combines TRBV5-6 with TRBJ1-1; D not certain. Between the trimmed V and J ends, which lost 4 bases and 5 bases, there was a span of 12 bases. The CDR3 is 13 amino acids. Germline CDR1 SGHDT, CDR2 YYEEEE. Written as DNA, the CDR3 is TGTGCCAGCAGCCGAGGATCGAGGACTGAAGCTTTCTTT. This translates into CASSRGSRTEAFF. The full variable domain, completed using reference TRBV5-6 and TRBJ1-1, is DAGVTQSPTHLIKTRGQQVTLRCSPKSGHDTVSWYQQALGQGPQFIFQYYEEEERQRGNFPDRFSGHQFPNYSSELNVNALLLGDSALYLCASSRGSRTEAFFGQGTRLTVV.

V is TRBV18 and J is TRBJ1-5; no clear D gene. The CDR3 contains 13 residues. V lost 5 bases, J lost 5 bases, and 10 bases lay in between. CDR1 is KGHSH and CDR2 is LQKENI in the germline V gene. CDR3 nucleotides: TGTGCCAGCTCAGGATCGAGGGATCAGCCCCAGCATTTT. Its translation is CASSGSRDQPQHF. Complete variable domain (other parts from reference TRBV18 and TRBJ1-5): NAGVMQNPRHLVRRRGQEARLRCSPMKGHSHVYWYRQLPEEGLKFMVYLQKENIIDESGMPKERFSAEFPKEGPSILRIQQVVRGDSAAYFCASSGSRDQPQHFGDGTRLSIL.

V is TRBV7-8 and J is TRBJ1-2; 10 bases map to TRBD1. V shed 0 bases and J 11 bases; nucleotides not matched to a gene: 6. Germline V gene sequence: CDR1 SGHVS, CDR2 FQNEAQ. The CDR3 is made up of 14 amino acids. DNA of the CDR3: TGTGCCAGCAGCTTAGCCGGGACAGGGGTTCTTTACACCTTC. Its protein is CASSLAGTGVLYTF.

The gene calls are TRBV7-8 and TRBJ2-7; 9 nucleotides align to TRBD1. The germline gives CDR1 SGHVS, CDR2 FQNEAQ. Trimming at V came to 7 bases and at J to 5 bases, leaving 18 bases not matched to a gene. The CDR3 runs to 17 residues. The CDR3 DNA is TGTGCCAGCATAAAAATAGCGTACCGGGACAGGGAACACGAGCAGTACTTC. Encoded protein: CASIKIAYRDREHEQYF.

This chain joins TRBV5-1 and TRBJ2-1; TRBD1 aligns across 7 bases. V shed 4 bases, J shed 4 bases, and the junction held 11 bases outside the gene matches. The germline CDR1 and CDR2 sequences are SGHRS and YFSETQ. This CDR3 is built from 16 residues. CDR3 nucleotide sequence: TGCGCCAGCAGCGTGCCGACAGGGAGCGAGTACAATGAGCAGTTCTTC. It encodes CASSVPTGSEYNEQFF. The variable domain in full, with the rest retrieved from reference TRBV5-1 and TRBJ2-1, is KAGVTQTPRYLIKTRGQQVTLSCSPISGHRSVSWYQQTPGQGLQFLFEYFSETQRNKGNFPGRFSGRQFSNSRSEMNVSTLELGDSALYLCASSVPTGSEYNEQFFGPGTRLTVL.

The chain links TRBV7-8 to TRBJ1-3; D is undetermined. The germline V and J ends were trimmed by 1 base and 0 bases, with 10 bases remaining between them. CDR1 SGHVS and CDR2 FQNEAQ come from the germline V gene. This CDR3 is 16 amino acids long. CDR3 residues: CASSLVAAYSGNTIYF. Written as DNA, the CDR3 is TGTGCCAGCAGCTTAGTGGCCGCTTACTCTGGAAACACCATATATTTT.

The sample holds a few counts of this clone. CDR3 region: CASRPSGGDGYTF. For the CDR3, the DNA is TGTGCCAGCAGGCCCTCGGGGGGAGATGGCTACACCTTC. The gene calls are TRBV27 and TRBJ1-2; TRBD1 might be the D (5 bases). There are 13 residues in the CDR3. The germline CDR1 and CDR2 sequences are MNHEY and SMNVEV (reference sequence). Trimming stripped 6 bases from V and 6 bases from J, with 14 bases between.

The CDR3 reads CASSATGTYILYGYTF. The CDR3, as DNA: TGTGCCAGCAGCGCAACCGGGACCTATATCCTCTATGGCTACACCTTC. The J gene is TRBJ1-2, the V gene TRBV21-1. TRBV21-1 corresponds to a pseudogene. The CDR3 contains 16 residues.

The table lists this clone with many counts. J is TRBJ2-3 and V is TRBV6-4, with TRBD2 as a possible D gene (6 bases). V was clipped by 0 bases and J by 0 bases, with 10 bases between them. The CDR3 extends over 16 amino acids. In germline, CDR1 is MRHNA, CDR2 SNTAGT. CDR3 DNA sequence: TGTGCCAGCAGTGACTCGAAGGAGGGGAGCACAGATACGCAGTATTTT. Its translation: CASSDSKEGSTDTQYF.

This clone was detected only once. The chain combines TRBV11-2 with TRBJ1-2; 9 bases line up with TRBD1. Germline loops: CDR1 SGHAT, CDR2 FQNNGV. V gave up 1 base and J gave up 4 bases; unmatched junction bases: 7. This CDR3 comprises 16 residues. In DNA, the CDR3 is TGTGCCAGCAGCTTAGCACAGGGGGCTGCTGGCTATGGCTACACCTTC. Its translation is CASSLAQGAAGYGYTF.

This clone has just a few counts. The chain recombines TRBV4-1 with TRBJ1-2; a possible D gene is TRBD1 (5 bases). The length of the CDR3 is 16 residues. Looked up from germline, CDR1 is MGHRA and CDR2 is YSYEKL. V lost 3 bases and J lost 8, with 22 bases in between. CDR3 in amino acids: CASSQALWQGLQGYTF. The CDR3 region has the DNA TGCGCCAGCAGCCAGGCCCTTTGGCAGGGACTGCAGGGCTACACCTTC.

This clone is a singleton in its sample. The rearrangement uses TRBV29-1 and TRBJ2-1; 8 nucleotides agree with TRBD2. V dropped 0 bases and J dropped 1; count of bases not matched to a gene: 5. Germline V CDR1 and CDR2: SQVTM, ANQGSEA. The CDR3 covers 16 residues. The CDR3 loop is CSVEDLGLGSYNEQFF. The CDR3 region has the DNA TGCAGCGTTGAAGACCTGGGACTAGGTTCCTACAATGAGCAGTTCTTC.

The CDR3 loop is CASSEGREHNEQFF. The CDR3 DNA is TGCGCCAGCAGTGAGGGCCGGGAACACAATGAGCAGTTCTTC. The chain couples TRBV10-2 to TRBJ2-1; maybe TRBD2 (5 bases). There are 14 residues in the CDR3. Germline lookup yields CDR1 WSHSY and CDR2 SAAADI. V was trimmed by 2 bases and J by 5 bases, leaving 10 bases between them.

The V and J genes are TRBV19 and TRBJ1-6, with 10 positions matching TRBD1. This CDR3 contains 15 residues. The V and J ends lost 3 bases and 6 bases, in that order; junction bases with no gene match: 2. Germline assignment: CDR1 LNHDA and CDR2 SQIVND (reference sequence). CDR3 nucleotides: TGTGCCAGTAGTATCGGGACAGGGGTTAATTCACCCCTCCACTTT. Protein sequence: CASSIGTGVNSPLHF.